This T cell receptor (beta chain) was documented in a study of Ad26.COV2.S vaccination and SARS-CoV-2 variants. Study as a whole: Doses of Ad26.COV2.S were injected into muscle once or twice, 56 days apart.

Treatment of the sample: around 19 received Ad26.COV2.S at low or high dose, single or two shots; about 5 received placebo; per-sample allocation not given. The samples were gathered on day 63 after the first injection of vaccine or placebo. About this clone itself: Its matching antigen is unknown.

Method: immunoSEQ multiplex PCR; TCRdb's copy keeps in-frame clones and lacks some. In the table there are about 440,000 clones, less than 95% of which are singletons. Overall study results and limits: Post-vaccination spike-specific CD8+ and CD4+ T cell responses reportedly had substantial breadth. Higher spike-specific TCR breadth was found in vaccine recipients than in placebo recipients.

This CDR3 has 17 residues. This chain uses TRBV21-1 with TRBJ1-6; TRBD1 was called by the table and not checked on the DNA. TRBV21-1 is flagged as a pseudogene. The sample here was peripheral blood, taken in a trial of Ad26.COV2.S vaccine versus placebo. This TCR was recovered from a person between 18 and 60 years old who received the Ad26.COV2.S COVID-19 vaccine or a placebo. The CDR3 here is CASSKFPVGPIYSPLHF. The CDR3, as DNA: TGTGCCAGCAGCAAATTCCCCGTGGGCCCCATCTATTCACCCCTCCACTTT.